This TCR beta chain is from a study of cytomegalovirus exposure and HLA in healthy donors. Generated by immunoSEQ multiplex PCR, the TCRdb table keeps only in-frame clones and is missing some. The profile shows approximately 180,000 clones, around 88% of them singletons. The donors were in the approximately 110-subject validation cohort; that cohort was separate from the approximately 700-subject first cohort. Germline CDR1 is LGHNT and CDR2 is FRNRAP. The V and J ends lost 5 bases and 3 bases respectively, with 10 bases between them. CDR3 size: 14 residues. Sequenced material: PBMCs. V is TRBV12-5 and J is TRBJ1-4; D may be TRBD1 (6 bases). The source is a woman aged 18-30 years in good health and CMV-seronegative. In nucleotides, the CDR3 is TGTGCTAGTGGTGCAGGGGCGGCTAATGAAAAACTGTTTTTT. Translating it yields CASGAGAANEKLFF.